Listed below are T cell receptor beta chains from one sample, sequenced in a study of shared clonotypes between healthy human individuals. Libraries were prepared by immunoSEQ multiplex PCR; TCRdb keeps only in-frame clonotypes and omits some of them. The table has a few hundred thousand clones, roughly 91% seen once. Sequencing input: memory CD8+ T cells sorted from blood. Receptors were obtained from a man aged 18-30 years in good health. Each CDR3 is given with its conserved first and last residue. D genes are given only for firm matches. Rows may omit the clone size; those that give it use once, few, many or a size class.

j_gene | v_gene | abundance | d_gene | CDR3aa | CDR3nt
TRBJ2-7 | TRBV6-1 | . | . | CASSEVEGLYEQYF | TGTGCCAGCAGTGAAGTAGAGGGGCTCTACGAGCAGTACTTC
TRBJ2-4 | TRBV4-1 | once | . | CASSPYSWRNIQYF | TGCGCCAGCAGCCCCTATAGTTGGAGAAACATTCAGTACTTC
TRBJ1-2 | TRBV6-5 | once | TRBD1 | CASSYGTGNGYTF | TGTGCCAGCAGTTACGGGACAGGGAATGGCTACACCTTC
TRBJ1-1 | TRBV6-1 | . | . | CASSERLGLNTEAFF | TGTGCCAGCAGTGAACGGTTAGGTTTGAACACTGAAGCTTTCTTT
TRBJ1-3 | TRBV5-6 | . | . | CASSLGQGANTIYF | TGTGCCAGCAGCTTGGGCCAGGGAGCCAACACCATATATTTT
TRBJ2-3 | TRBV13 | . | . | CASSLLEADTQYF | TGTGCCAGCAGCTTACTTGAGGCAGATACGCAGTATTTT
TRBJ2-7 | TRBV2 | . | . | CASMGVTYEQYF | TGTGCCAGCATGGGGGTTACCTACGAGCAGTACTTC
TRBJ2-1 | TRBV30 | . | . | CAWSLDQHYNEQFF | TGTGCCTGGAGTCTGGACCAACACTACAATGAGCAGTTCTTC
TRBJ2-7 | TRBV27 | . | TRBD2 | CARITVRGPPSGVYEQYF | TGTGCCAGGATTACAGTCCGGGGTCCCCCTAGCGGGGTTTACGAGCAGTACTTC
TRBJ1-1 | TRBV6-5 | . | . | CASSYSTGEAFF | TGTGCCAGCAGTTACTCGACAGGTGAAGCTTTCTTT
TRBJ2-7 | TRBV7-6 | once | . | CASSSSSYEQYF | TGTGCCAGCAGCTCTAGCTCCTACGAGCAGTACTTC
TRBJ1-2 | TRBV6-6 | . | TRBD1 | CASSTQEGQGVYGYTF | TGTGCCAGCAGCACCCAGGAGGGACAGGGTGTCTATGGCTACACCTTC
TRBJ2-7 | TRBV4-3 | . | . | CASSQAEGGEQYF | TGCGCCAGCAGCCAGGCGGAGGGGGGCGAGCAGTACTTC
TRBJ2-3 | TRBV13 | . | . | CASSSPSTDTQYF | TGTGCCAGCAGCTCCCCGAGCACAGATACGCAGTATTTT
TRBJ1-5 | TRBV27 | once | . | CASSLWGYSNQPQHF | TGTGCCAGCAGTTTATGGGGCTATAGCAATCAGCCCCAGCATTTT
TRBJ2-7 | TRBV27 | . | . | CASSRPPYEQYF | TGTGCCAGCAGTCGACCCCCCTACGAGCAGTACTTC
TRBJ1-5 | TRBV18 | . | . | CASSRTPLFDQPQHF | TGTGCCAGCTCGCGTACACCGCTTTTCGATCAGCCCCAGCATTTT
TRBJ2-5 | TRBV30 | . | . | CAWTHEGETQYF | TGTGCCTGGACCCACGAGGGTGAGACCCAGTACTTC
TRBJ1-3 | TRBV6-6 | . | . | CASSYSNAGDGNTIYF | TGTGCCAGCAGTTACTCGAATGCAGGGGATGGAAACACCATATATTTT
TRBJ2-5 | TRBV7-8 | . | . | CASSLPGVQETQYF | TGTGCCAGCAGCTTACCAGGGGTCCAAGAGACCCAGTACTTC
TRBJ2-1 | TRBV5-6 | . | . | CASSPIRGQSSYNEQFF | TGTGCCAGCAGCCCGATACGGGGTCAGAGCTCCTACAATGAGCAGTTCTTC
TRBJ2-3 | TRBV7-9 | once | . | CASSDPTDTQYF | TGTGCCAGCAGCGACCCCACAGATACGCAGTATTTT
TRBJ2-3 | TRBV7-9 | . | . | CASSPGPLSTDTQYF | TGTGCCAGCAGCCCCGGTCCCCTTAGCACAGATACGCAGTATTTT
TRBJ1-2 | TRBV5-1 | . | . | CASSEYTSNHGYTF | TGCGCCAGCAGCGAATATACGTCGAATCATGGCTACACCTTC
TRBJ2-2 | TRBV5-1 | . | TRBD2 | CASSKSGRYTGELFF | TGCGCCAGCAGTAAGAGCGGGAGATACACCGGGGAGCTGTTTTTT
TRBJ2-7 | TRBV9 | . | TRBD2 | CASSEAGSSYEQYF | TGTGCCAGCAGCGAAGCGGGGAGCTCCTACGAGCAGTACTTC
TRBJ1-1 | TRBV6-1 | . | TRBD1 | CASSVDVRTGVNTEAFF | TGTGCCAGCAGTGTCGACGTAAGGACAGGGGTGAACACTGAAGCTTTCTTT
TRBJ2-1 | TRBV4-1 | . | . | CASSQDPEYNEQFF | TGCGCCAGCAGCCAAGATCCAGAGTACAATGAGCAGTTCTTC
TRBJ2-1 | TRBV10-3 | . | TRBD1 | CAISEDYRGLGNNEQFF | TGTGCCATCAGTGAGGACTACAGGGGGCTTGGGAACAATGAGCAGTTCTTC
TRBJ1-6 | TRBV2 | . | . | CASRPGGDNSPLHF | TGTGCCAGCAGGCCAGGCGGAGATAATTCACCCCTCCACTTT
TRBJ2-2 | TRBV4-1 | few | TRBD1 | CASSQDERGQVIGELFF | TGCGCCAGCAGCCAAGATGAGAGGGGGCAAGTAATCGGGGAGCTGTTTTTT
TRBJ2-7 | TRBV9 | . | TRBD1 | CASSVEDTQGASYEQYF | TGTGCCAGCAGCGTAGAGGATACCCAGGGGGCCTCCTACGAGCAGTACTTC
TRBJ2-1 | TRBV13 | . | TRBD2 | CASSSGKTSGSYNEQFF | TGTGCCAGCAGCTCAGGCAAGACTAGCGGGAGCTACAATGAGCAGTTCTTC
TRBJ2-7 | TRBV5-1 | . | TRBD2 | CASSLRLADSYEQYF | TGCGCCAGCAGCTTGCGACTAGCGGATTCCTACGAGCAGTACTTC
TRBJ2-7 | TRBV30 | . | . | CAWSVGHTYEQYF | TGTGCCTGGAGTGTCGGACATACCTACGAGCAGTACTTC